This T cell receptor (beta chain) was sequenced during a study of blood T cell repertoires in COVID-19. For the study at large: T cells, B-cell-depleted T cells, or PBMCs supplied cDNA or gDNA.

In the study's own analysis: Quantification of nucleated cells was approximated via reference gene primer amplification. Only in-frame clones appear in the TCRdb table, and some are missing; sequencing was by immunoSEQ multiplex PCR. V and J calls and clone size are copied from that table; D and trimming were computed from the DNA. Here the sample spans 90,000 or so clones, approximately 91% being singletons. The CDR3 is made up of 14 amino acids. In germline, CDR1 is SNHLY, CDR2 FYNNEI. The V end lost 5 bases, the J end lost 3 bases, and 14 bases lay between the germline ends. This clone was detected only once.

This sequence was found in a human donor with active COVID-19. The donor label of this sample is uncertain. V and J are TRBV2 and TRBJ2-7; possible D gene TRBD1, 5 bases. What was sequenced was peripheral blood. CDR3 loop: CASSRTPTVYEQYF. DNA for the CDR3: TGTGCCAGCAGTCGGACACCCACCGTCTACGAGCAGTACTTC.